Presented here are 18 T cell receptor beta chains from one specimen sequenced in a study of PD-L1 blockade in urothelial cancer. Time point here: peripheral blood 6 weeks after treatment start. Assay: immunoSEQ multiplex PCR; the TCRdb copy retains only in-frame clones and omits some. The sample has over 100,000 clones; approximately 90% are singletons. Here the sequenced sample was PBMCs, taken around atezolizumab (anti-PD-L1) treatment. Receptor source: a man aged 55 to 70 with urothelial cancer.

V is TRBV11-2 and J is TRBJ2-4, with 7 bases that match TRBD2. Trimming at V came to 0 bases and at J to 9 bases, leaving 11 bases not matched to a gene. Germline CDR1 and CDR2: SGHAT and FQNNGV. The CDR3 sequence is 16 residues long. In nucleotides, the CDR3 is TGTGCCAGCAGCTTAGACCGACTAGCTAATCTCGGCATTCAGTACTTC. Translated, it gives CASSLDRLANLGIQYF.

This CDR3 reads CASSRTGDFAKNIQYF. CDR3 sequence (DNA): TGTGCCAGCTCACGGACAGGGGACTTCGCCAAAAACATTCAGTACTTC. The V and J genes are TRBV18 and TRBJ2-4; 9 bases line up with TRBD1. V was clipped by 4 bases and J by 1 base; unmatched bases: 5. Germline V CDR1 and CDR2: KGHSH, LQKENI. This CDR3 contains 16 residues.

The chain employs TRBV4-2 and TRBJ2-7, with TRBD1 matching 9 bases. This CDR3 is built from 15 residues. The J segment lost 6 bases and the V segment lost 4 bases, leaving 10 bases of the junction unmatched. Germline V lookup: CDR1 LGHNA, CDR2 YNFKEQ. The CDR3 bases are TGTGCCAGCAGCCCACGCCGACAGGGGGACGCCGAGCAGTACTTC. Translated: CASSPRRQGDAEQYF.

This clone was recorded only once. V and J are TRBV5-6 and TRBJ1-5; 8 bases are shared with TRBD1. With V trimmed by 4 bases and J by 6 bases, 12 bases remained unmatched. The germline CDR1 and CDR2 sequences are SGHDT and YYEEEE. This CDR3 has 16 residues. CDR3 region: CASSPDRTGRVQPQHF. CDR3 coding DNA: TGTGCCAGCAGCCCCGATCGGACAGGGCGGGTTCAGCCCCAGCATTTT.

This chain links TRBV10-1 with TRBJ2-5; 11 bases agree with TRBD2. The CDR3 contains 17 residues. The J segment lost 4 bases and the V segment lost 0 bases, leaving 7 bases of the junction unmatched. Germline lookup yields CDR1 WNHNN and CDR2 SYGVQD (reference sequence). CDR3 nucleotides: TGCGCCAGCAGTGAGTCGGGACTAGCGGCCGGGAGAGAGACCCAGTACTTC. Protein: CASSESGLAAGRETQYF.

V gene TRBV28 combines with J gene TRBJ1-3, with 10 bases fitting TRBD1. The CDR3 extends over 14 amino acids. The germline gives CDR1 MDHEN, CDR2 SYDVKM. V was clipped by 6 bases and J by 11 bases; unmatched bases: 10. The CDR3 DNA reads as TGTGCCAGCAGCCAGGGACAGGGGTTGAGTCCCATATATTTT. This gives the protein CASSQGQGLSPIYF.

The gene calls are TRBV9 and TRBJ1-2, with TRBD1 identical over 7 bases. With V trimmed by 4 bases and J by 8 bases, 8 bases remained unmatched. The germline CDR1 and CDR2 sequences are SGDLS and YYNGEE. The CDR3 is made up of 13 amino acids. The DNA for the CDR3 is TGTGCCAGCAGCTCCCGACAGGGAGGCGGCTACACCTTC. The encoded protein is CASSSRQGGGYTF. Filled out from reference TRBV9 and TRBJ1-2, the complete variable domain reads DSGVTQTPKHLITATGQRVTLRCSPRSGDLSVYWYQQSLDQGLQFLIQYYNGEERAKGNILERFSAQQFPDLHSELNLSSLELGDSALYFCASSSRQGGGYTFGSGTRLTVV.

This chain uses TRBV19 with TRBJ2-5, with D possibly TRBD2 on 5 matching bases. V was clipped by 3 bases and J by 5 bases, with 13 bases between them. Germline CDR1 reads LNHDA; CDR2 reads SQIVND (reference sequence). The CDR3 covers 14 residues. The CDR3 region has the DNA TGTGCCAGTAGTATGAGGGAGTTTGCGGAGACCCAGTACTTC. Its translation is CASSMREFAETQYF.

The chain couples TRBV9 to TRBJ2-7, with TRBD2 identical over 11 bases. The CDR3 extends over 13 amino acids. The germline gives CDR1 SGDLS, CDR2 YYNGEE. The junction had 8 bases not matched to a gene; V was cut back by 10 bases and J by 5 bases. The CDR3 DNA follows: TGTGCCGGACCTAGCGGGGGGACCCACGAGCAGTACTTC. It yields the protein CAGPSGGTHEQYF.

In this sample, this clone turned up a few times. The chain links TRBV9 to TRBJ1-5; TRBD1 matches 9 bases. V lost 2 bases and J lost 1; bases outside the gene matches: 1. Germline CDR1 and CDR2: SGDLS and YYNGEE. The CDR3 has 15 amino acids. The CDR3 sequence: CASSVGQGSNQPQHF. DNA for the CDR3: TGTGCCAGCAGCGTTGGACAGGGGAGCAATCAGCCCCAGCATTTT.

This rearrangement joins TRBV6-5 to TRBJ1-3; TRBD1 is a possible D gene (6 bases). Trimming stripped 0 bases from V and 0 bases from J, with 9 bases between. Germline values: CDR1 MNHEY, CDR2 SVGAGI. The CDR3 has 16 amino acids. The CDR3 loop is CASSYSQGHSGNTIYF. Here the CDR3 DNA reads TGTGCCAGCAGTTACTCCCAGGGGCACTCTGGAAACACCATATATTTT.

The rearrangement joins TRBV10-2 to TRBJ1-3, with a tentative D call TRBD1 (5 bases). CDR3 size: 17 residues. Trimming removed 6 bases at V and 0 bases at J, with 18 bases between. The germline gives CDR1 WSHSY, CDR2 SAAADI. The CDR3 DNA is TGCGCCAGCAGCACTCAAGTTGGACACTACTCTGGAAACACCATATATTTT. Encoded protein: CASSTQVGHYSGNTIYF.

This sequence joins TRBV6-6 and TRBJ1-6, with no clear D. Trimming cost V 0 bases and J 4 bases, with 10 bases left between them. CDR1 MNHNY and CDR2 SVGAGI come from the germline V gene (reference sequence). The CDR3 loop spans 16 amino acids. CDR3 loop: CASSYSSVNYNSPLHF. The CDR3 nucleotides are TGTGCCAGCAGTTACTCTTCGGTTAATTATAATTCACCCCTCCACTTT.

The chain uses TRBV4-1 and TRBJ2-1; TRBD2 might be the D (7 bases). Trimming left V 0 bases short and J 7 bases short, with 16 bases between. Germline lookup yields CDR1 MGHRA and CDR2 YSYEKL. This CDR3 comprises 16 residues. The CDR3 sequence is CASSQDWGAGANEQFF. CDR3 DNA: TGCGCCAGCAGCCAAGACTGGGGGGCGGGAGCAAATGAGCAGTTCTTC.

This clone occurred once. The CDR3 reads CASSLVLAGGMSTDTQYF. The CDR3 DNA reads as TGTGCCAGCAGCTTAGTACTAGCGGGAGGGATGAGCACAGATACGCAGTATTTT. This sequence joins TRBV7-8 and TRBJ2-3, with 13 bases lining up with TRBD2. J lost 0 bases, V lost 1 base, and 4 bases had no gene match. CDR3 length: 18 residues. From germline, CDR1 is SGHVS and CDR2 FQNEAQ.

The V gene is TRBV7-2, the J gene TRBJ1-5, with a possible D match to TRBD1 (5 bases). Germline V gene sequence: CDR1 SGHTA, CDR2 FQGNSA. Between the trimmed V and J ends, which lost 5 bases and 4 bases, there was a span of 9 bases. The CDR3 covers 13 residues. CDR3 DNA: TGTGCCAGCAGCGAACAGGCAAATCAGCCCCAGCATTTT. Translated, it gives CASSEQANQPQHF.

The chain combines TRBV7-2 with TRBJ1-1; TRBD1 agrees at 8 bases. Germline lookup yields CDR1 SGHTA and CDR2 FQGNSA. V shed 1 base and J 4 bases; nucleotides not matched to a gene: 2. The CDR3 sequence is 14 residues long. Written as DNA, the CDR3 is TGTGCCAGCAGCTTAGGGACAGGGTTCACTGAAGCTTTCTTT. Its translation is CASSLGTGFTEAFF. Combining the CDR3 with reference TRBV7-2 and TRBJ1-1 gives the whole variable domain GAGVSQSPSNKVTEKGKDVELRCDPISGHTALYWYRQSLGQGLEFLIYFQGNSAPDKSGLPSDRFSAERTGGSVSTLTIQRTQQEDSAVYLCASSLGTGFTEAFFGQGTRLTVV.

The chain carries TRBV19 and TRBJ2-7; 8 nucleotides align to TRBD1. The V and J ends lost 7 bases and 2 bases, in that order; junction bases with no gene match: 10. This CDR3 is built from 15 residues. Germline CDR1 LNHDA, CDR2 SQIVND (reference sequence). CDR3: CASTQAGTGAYEQYF. The CDR3 coding sequence is TGTGCCAGTACCCAGGCGGGGACAGGAGCCTACGAGCAGTACTTC.